A selection of T cell receptor beta chains follows, all from one sample in a study of T cell responses to AZD1222 COVID-19 vaccine. Measured with immunoSEQ multiplex PCR; TCRdb has only the in-frame clones, and not every one. The table records about 100,000 clones, 86% of them present only once. The sample consisted of peripheral blood, taken 28 days after the second dose of the MenACWY control vaccine. The receptors shown here come from an adult who received the MenACWY meningococcal vaccine as a control. The CDR3 runs from the conserved cysteine through the conserved F or W. The D gene is left open where the match is weak. Clone size is not always given. Where it is, it says once, few, many or a class for expanded clones.

clone_size: .; d_call: .; v_call: TRBV7-9; j_call: TRBJ2-3; cdr3_aa: CASSPGQPTDTQYF; cdr3_nt: TGTGCCAGCAGCCCCGGACAGCCCACAGATACGCAGTATTTT
clone_size: .; d_call: .; v_call: TRBV19; j_call: TRBJ1-1; cdr3_aa: CASSSDVNTEAFF; cdr3_nt: TGTGCCAGTAGCTCGGACGTGAACACTGAAGCTTTCTTT
clone_size: .; d_call: .; v_call: TRBV29-1; j_call: TRBJ1-6; cdr3_aa: CSVVDRDNSPLHF; cdr3_nt: TGCAGCGTTGTCGACAGAGATAATTCACCCCTCCACTTT
clone_size: once; d_call: .; v_call: TRBV19; j_call: TRBJ1-1; cdr3_aa: CASSIAAGQNTEAFF; cdr3_nt: TGTGCCAGTAGTATAGCAGCAGGGCAAAACACTGAAGCTTTCTTT
clone_size: .; d_call: .; v_call: TRBV11-3; j_call: TRBJ2-1; cdr3_aa: CASSLHSGGTGDEQFF; cdr3_nt: TGTGCCAGCAGCTTACATAGCGGGGGGACAGGGGATGAGCAGTTCTTC
clone_size: .; d_call: TRBD1; v_call: TRBV9; j_call: TRBJ2-1; cdr3_aa: CASSAGQGRGEQFF; cdr3_nt: TGTGCCAGCAGCGCGGGACAGGGGAGAGGTGAGCAGTTCTTC
clone_size: .; d_call: TRBD1; v_call: TRBV2; j_call: TRBJ2-5; cdr3_aa: CASSVGTGRQETQYF; cdr3_nt: TGTGCCAGCAGTGTCGGGACAGGTCGGCAAGAGACCCAGTACTTC
clone_size: .; d_call: .; v_call: TRBV6-5; j_call: TRBJ2-1; cdr3_aa: CASSYSAVSSYNEQFF; cdr3_nt: TGTGCCAGCAGTTACTCGGCCGTAAGCTCCTACAATGAGCAGTTCTTC
clone_size: .; d_call: TRBD2; v_call: TRBV18; j_call: TRBJ2-2; cdr3_aa: CASSPGLERGLDGELFF; cdr3_nt: TGTGCCAGCTCACCAGGACTAGAGCGGGGATTGGACGGGGAGCTGTTTTTT
clone_size: .; d_call: .; v_call: TRBV29-1; j_call: TRBJ1-2; cdr3_aa: CSVELGTRGGYTF; cdr3_nt: TGCAGCGTTGAACTAGGGACGAGAGGTGGCTACACCTTC
clone_size: .; d_call: .; v_call: TRBV7-3; j_call: TRBJ1-1; cdr3_aa: CASSLWPSGTEAFF; cdr3_nt: TGTGCCAGCAGCTTATGGCCCTCGGGTACTGAAGCTTTCTTT
clone_size: .; d_call: TRBD2; v_call: TRBV6-2/TRBV6-3; j_call: TRBJ2-5; cdr3_aa: CASSSSGGALETQYF; cdr3_nt: TGTGCCAGCAGTTCTAGCGGGGGGGCCTTGGAGACCCAGTACTTC
clone_size: .; d_call: .; v_call: TRBV4-1; j_call: TRBJ2-7; cdr3_aa: CASSQDKYYEQYF; cdr3_nt: TGCGCCAGCAGCCAAGATAAATATTACGAGCAGTACTTC
clone_size: few; d_call: TRBD1; v_call: TRBV19; j_call: TRBJ1-6; cdr3_aa: CASSKGAHNSPLHF; cdr3_nt: TGTGCCAGTAGTAAGGGGGCGCATAATTCACCCCTCCACTTT
clone_size: few; d_call: .; v_call: TRBV28; j_call: TRBJ1-2; cdr3_aa: CASSLGGALGYTF; cdr3_nt: TGTGCCAGCAGTTTAGGGGGGGCGCTGGGCTACACCTTC
clone_size: .; d_call: .; v_call: TRBV3-1/TRBV3-2; j_call: TRBJ1-5; cdr3_aa: CASSQHREGQPQHF; cdr3_nt: TGTGCCAGCAGCCAGCACAGGGAGGGTCAGCCCCAGCATTTT
clone_size: .; d_call: TRBD1; v_call: TRBV5-1; j_call: TRBJ1-1; cdr3_aa: CASSSSGGYTEAFF; cdr3_nt: TGCGCCAGCAGCTCCTCAGGGGGTTACACTGAAGCTTTCTTT
clone_size: .; d_call: .; v_call: TRBV28; j_call: TRBJ1-6; cdr3_aa: CASSFGRVNSPLHF; cdr3_nt: TGTGCCAGCAGTTTCGGCAGGGTTAATTCACCCCTCCACTTT
clone_size: few; d_call: TRBD2; v_call: TRBV4-2; j_call: TRBJ2-5; cdr3_aa: CASSQLAGGQETQYF; cdr3_nt: TGTGCCAGCAGCCAACTAGCGGGGGGGCAAGAGACCCAGTACTTC
clone_size: .; d_call: .; v_call: TRBV6-1; j_call: TRBJ2-2; cdr3_aa: CASSEDAVGFGGELFF; cdr3_nt: TGTGCCAGCAGTGAAGATGCCGTGGGATTTGGCGGGGAGCTGTTTTTT
clone_size: few; d_call: .; v_call: TRBV19; j_call: TRBJ1-5; cdr3_aa: CASSGGDNLRQPQHF; cdr3_nt: TGTGCCAGTAGCGGGGGGGACAACCTGCGTCAGCCCCAGCATTTT
clone_size: .; d_call: .; v_call: TRBV5-1; j_call: TRBJ1-1; cdr3_aa: CASSLRRDTEAFF; cdr3_nt: TGCGCCAGCAGCTTGAGGCGGGACACTGAAGCTTTCTTT
clone_size: .; d_call: TRBD1; v_call: TRBV18; j_call: TRBJ1-6; cdr3_aa: CASSPRTGGNSPLHF; cdr3_nt: TGTGCCAGCTCACCACGGACAGGGGGAAATTCACCCCTCCACTTT
clone_size: .; d_call: .; v_call: TRBV4-2; j_call: TRBJ2-7; cdr3_aa: CASGQARTGMLPEQYF; cdr3_nt: TGTGCCAGCGGCCAGGCCCGGACGGGAATGTTACCCGAGCAGTACTTC
clone_size: .; d_call: .; v_call: TRBV7-2; j_call: TRBJ1-6; cdr3_aa: CASSYARALNSPLHF; cdr3_nt: TGTGCCAGCAGCTACGCGAGGGCCCTCAATTCACCCCTCCACTTT
clone_size: .; d_call: .; v_call: TRBV6-6; j_call: TRBJ1-5; cdr3_aa: CASSFSSNQPQHF; cdr3_nt: TGTGCCAGCAGTTTTTCCAGCAATCAGCCCCAGCATTTT
clone_size: .; d_call: TRBD1; v_call: TRBV19; j_call: TRBJ2-7; cdr3_aa: CASSIGQGAAYEQYF; cdr3_nt: TGTGCCAGTAGTATAGGCCAGGGGGCCGCCTACGAGCAGTACTTC
clone_size: once; d_call: TRBD1; v_call: TRBV9; j_call: TRBJ1-4; cdr3_aa: CASSVGLGGDPNQLFF; cdr3_nt: TGTGCCAGCAGCGTAGGTCTAGGGGGCGATCCGAACCAACTGTTTTTT
clone_size: .; d_call: .; v_call: TRBV15; j_call: TRBJ2-1; cdr3_aa: CATSRVRQGRSYNEQFF; cdr3_nt: TGTGCCACCAGCAGAGTTAGACAAGGAAGGTCCTACAATGAGCAGTTCTTC
clone_size: .; d_call: .; v_call: TRBV11-2; j_call: TRBJ2-3; cdr3_aa: CASSLDQFHLTDTQYF; cdr3_nt: TGTGCCAGCAGCTTAGACCAGTTTCATCTCACAGATACGCAGTATTTT
clone_size: .; d_call: TRBD2; v_call: TRBV7-9; j_call: TRBJ2-1; cdr3_aa: CASSLPIIGLAYNEQFF; cdr3_nt: TGTGCCAGCAGCTTACCGATTATAGGACTAGCCTACAATGAGCAGTTCTTC
clone_size: .; d_call: .; v_call: TRBV5-1; j_call: TRBJ2-1; cdr3_aa: CASSLTGTREYNEQFF; cdr3_nt: TGCGCCAGCAGCTTGACCGGGACCAGGGAATACAATGAGCAGTTCTTC
clone_size: .; d_call: TRBD2; v_call: TRBV7-8; j_call: TRBJ2-5; cdr3_aa: CASSSTSGGQGTQYF; cdr3_nt: TGTGCCAGCAGCTCGACTAGCGGGGGACAGGGGACCCAGTACTTC
clone_size: once; d_call: .; v_call: TRBV19; j_call: TRBJ1-2; cdr3_aa: CASSISLSRADGYTF; cdr3_nt: TGTGCCAGTAGTATTTCGTTGAGCAGGGCGGATGGCTACACCTTC
clone_size: .; d_call: .; v_call: TRBV12-3/TRBV12-4; j_call: TRBJ2-4; cdr3_aa: CASSLQNIQYF; cdr3_nt: TGTGCCAGCAGCCTACAAAACATTCAGTACTTC
clone_size: .; d_call: TRBD1; v_call: TRBV5-8; j_call: TRBJ1-1; cdr3_aa: CASSPGRGRVGTEAFF; cdr3_nt: TGTGCCAGCAGCCCTGGCAGGGGGCGCGTGGGCACTGAAGCTTTCTTT
clone_size: .; d_call: TRBD2; v_call: TRBV10-2; j_call: TRBJ2-3; cdr3_aa: CASSEPAGGADTQYF; cdr3_nt: TGCGCCAGCAGTGAACCAGCGGGGGGAGCAGATACGCAGTATTTT
clone_size: .; d_call: .; v_call: TRBV7-8; j_call: TRBJ2-5; cdr3_aa: CASSVGRTSQTQYF; cdr3_nt: TGTGCCAGCAGTGTCGGTAGGACCTCGCAGACCCAGTACTTC
clone_size: .; d_call: TRBD2; v_call: TRBV5-1; j_call: TRBJ2-3; cdr3_aa: CASSLASGGAGGTDTQYF; cdr3_nt: TGCGCCAGCAGCTTGGCAAGCGGGGGGGCCGGGGGCACAGATACGCAGTATTTT
clone_size: few; d_call: .; v_call: TRBV7-8; j_call: TRBJ1-3; cdr3_aa: CASSHTGDSGNTIYF; cdr3_nt: TGTGCCAGCAGCCATACAGGAGACTCTGGAAACACCATATATTTT
clone_size: .; d_call: .; v_call: TRBV11-3; j_call: TRBJ2-1; cdr3_aa: CASSPRQGYNEQFF; cdr3_nt: TGTGCCAGCAGCCCCCGTCAGGGCTACAATGAGCAGTTCTTC
clone_size: .; d_call: .; v_call: TRBV27; j_call: TRBJ1-2; cdr3_aa: CASSLKGHGYTF; cdr3_nt: TGTGCCAGCAGTTTAAAGGGACATGGCTACACCTTC
clone_size: .; d_call: TRBD1; v_call: TRBV7-6; j_call: TRBJ2-7; cdr3_aa: CASSPIPGTGLPEQYF; cdr3_nt: TGTGCCAGCAGCCCTATCCCCGGGACAGGGTTGCCCGAGCAGTACTTC
clone_size: .; d_call: .; v_call: TRBV4-1; j_call: TRBJ1-2; cdr3_aa: CASSQGERLGYGYTF; cdr3_nt: TGCGCCAGCAGCCAAGGCGAACGGTTGGGCTATGGCTACACCTTC
clone_size: .; d_call: TRBD1; v_call: TRBV5-4; j_call: TRBJ1-2; cdr3_aa: CASSLGGTGVYGYTF; cdr3_nt: TGTGCCAGCAGCTTGGGGGGGACAGGGGTCTATGGCTACACCTTC
clone_size: many; d_call: .; v_call: TRBV5-8; j_call: TRBJ2-7; cdr3_aa: CASSLGTYEQYF; cdr3_nt: TGTGCCAGCAGCTTGGGGACCTACGAGCAGTACTTC
clone_size: .; d_call: TRBD1; v_call: TRBV15; j_call: TRBJ2-7; cdr3_aa: CATSALSSGQHYEQYF; cdr3_nt: TGTGCCACCAGCGCTCTAAGTTCGGGACAGCACTACGAGCAGTACTTC
clone_size: .; d_call: TRBD1; v_call: TRBV19; j_call: TRBJ1-2; cdr3_aa: CASSTGQNYGYTF; cdr3_nt: TGTGCCAGTAGTACGGGACAGAACTATGGCTACACCTTC
clone_size: .; d_call: .; v_call: TRBV28; j_call: TRBJ2-7; cdr3_aa: CASSPPTLYEQYF; cdr3_nt: TGTGCCAGCAGCCCCCCAACGCTCTACGAGCAGTACTTC
clone_size: .; d_call: .; v_call: TRBV7-3; j_call: TRBJ1-2; cdr3_aa: CASSPDRNYGYTF; cdr3_nt: TGTGCCAGCAGCCCCGACAGGAACTATGGCTACACCTTC
clone_size: .; d_call: TRBD1; v_call: TRBV5-1; j_call: TRBJ1-1; cdr3_aa: CASSSEILGQGRGAFF; cdr3_nt: TGCGCCAGCAGCTCAGAAATCTTAGGACAGGGGCGAGGAGCTTTCTTT
clone_size: .; d_call: .; v_call: TRBV5-1; j_call: TRBJ1-6; cdr3_aa: CASSLVGITAPLHF; cdr3_nt: TGCGCCAGCAGCTTGGTAGGAATTACGGCACCCCTCCACTTT
clone_size: .; d_call: .; v_call: TRBV5-4; j_call: TRBJ1-4; cdr3_aa: CASSFKTRGEKLFF; cdr3_nt: TGTGCCAGCAGCTTCAAGACTCGGGGTGAAAAACTGTTTTTT
clone_size: .; d_call: TRBD1; v_call: TRBV27; j_call: TRBJ2-7; cdr3_aa: CASRRTATGGVAYEQYF; cdr3_nt: TGTGCCAGCAGGAGAACTGCGACAGGGGGCGTAGCTTACGAGCAGTACTTC
clone_size: .; d_call: .; v_call: TRBV19; j_call: TRBJ2-2; cdr3_aa: CASSIRVTGELFF; cdr3_nt: TGTGCCAGTAGTATAAGGGTCACCGGGGAGCTGTTTTTT